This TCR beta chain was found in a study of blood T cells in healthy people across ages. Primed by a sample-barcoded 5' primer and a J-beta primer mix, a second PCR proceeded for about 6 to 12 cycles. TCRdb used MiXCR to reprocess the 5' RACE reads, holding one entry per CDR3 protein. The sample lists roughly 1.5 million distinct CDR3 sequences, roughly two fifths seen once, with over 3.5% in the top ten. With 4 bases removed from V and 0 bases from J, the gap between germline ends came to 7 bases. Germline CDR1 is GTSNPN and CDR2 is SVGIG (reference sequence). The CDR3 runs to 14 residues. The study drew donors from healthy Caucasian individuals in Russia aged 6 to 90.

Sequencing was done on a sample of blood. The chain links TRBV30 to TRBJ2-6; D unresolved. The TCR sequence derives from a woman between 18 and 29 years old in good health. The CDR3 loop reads CAWMFGSGANVLTF. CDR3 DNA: TGTGCCTGGATGTTTGGCTCTGGGGCCAACGTCCTGACTTTC. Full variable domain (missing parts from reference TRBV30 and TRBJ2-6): SQTIHQWPATLVQPVGSPLSLECTVEGTSNPNLYWYRQAAGRGLQLLFYSVGIGQISSEVPQNLSASRPQDRQFILSSKKLLLSDSGFYLCAWMFGSGANVLTFGAGSRLTVL.